The 5 T cell receptor beta chains below all came from one sample that was sequenced in a study of blood T cell repertoires in COVID-19 (dated by TCRdb to about 2020). The library was produced with the immunoSEQ multiplex PCR assay. The table comes from immuneACCESS by way of TCRdb, which keeps in-frame sequences with V and J called. Part of the clones is missing from these tables; in studies checked, under half for an unresolved V gene and the rest for unknown reasons. The sample contains about 130,000 clones, approximately 90% of them found a single time. The ten largest clones capture over 1% of the sample. Specimen: peripheral blood. The source of these receptors is a woman older than 75 with acute or convalescent COVID-19.

This chain links TRBV10-3 with TRBJ2-7, with 13 bases matching TRBD2. The CDR3 extends over 19 amino acids. V trimming: 1 base; J trimming: 4 bases; junction bases outside the gene matches: 13. Germline-derived CDR1 and CDR2 are ENHRY and SYGVKD. The CDR3 loop reads CAISEFSGTSGAPLYEQYF. The DNA of the CDR3 is TGTGCCATCAGTGAGTTCTCCGGGACTAGCGGGGCGCCACTGTACGAGCAGTACTTC.

This chain uses TRBV4-1 with TRBJ1-3; D perhaps matches TRBD1 (5 bases). V lost 0 bases, J lost 3 bases, and 9 bases lay in between. The CDR3 runs to 15 residues. Germline CDR1 MGHRA, CDR2 YSYEKL. The CDR3 protein is CASSQDAGLGNTIYF. The DNA for the CDR3 is TGCGCCAGCAGCCAAGATGCGGGGCTTGGAAACACCATATATTTT.

This chain links TRBV29-1 with TRBJ1-5; D is unclear. V lost 5 bases and J 1 base, leaving 12 bases between the germline ends. CDR1 is SQVTM, CDR2 ANQGSEA, per germline. CDR3 length equals 14 residues. The chain's CDR3 is CSVRAGNSNQPQHF. CDR3 bases: TGCAGCGTTAGGGCCGGGAACAGCAATCAGCCCCAGCATTTT.

The chain uses TRBV6-2 or TRBV6-3 and TRBJ2-1; D may be TRBD2 (5 bases). This CDR3 has 16 residues. Germline CDR1 reads MNHEY; CDR2 reads SVGEGT. Trimming pared 2 bases from V and 5 bases from J, leaving 16 bases between. The CDR3 protein is CASSYMGVSGDNEQFF. CDR3 DNA sequence: TGTGCCAGCAGTTACATGGGAGTGAGCGGCGACAATGAGCAGTTCTTC.

This chain connects TRBV6-5 to TRBJ2-1, with 9 bases identical to TRBD2. The CDR3 runs 14 residues. Per the germline V gene, CDR1 is MNHEY and CDR2 is SVGAGI. The J segment lost 9 bases and the V segment lost 7 bases, leaving 10 bases of the junction unmatched. The CDR3 DNA sequence: TGTGCCAGCAACGCGCGGGGGGGGTTCGGTGAGCAGTTCTTC. Its translation: CASNARGGFGEQFF.